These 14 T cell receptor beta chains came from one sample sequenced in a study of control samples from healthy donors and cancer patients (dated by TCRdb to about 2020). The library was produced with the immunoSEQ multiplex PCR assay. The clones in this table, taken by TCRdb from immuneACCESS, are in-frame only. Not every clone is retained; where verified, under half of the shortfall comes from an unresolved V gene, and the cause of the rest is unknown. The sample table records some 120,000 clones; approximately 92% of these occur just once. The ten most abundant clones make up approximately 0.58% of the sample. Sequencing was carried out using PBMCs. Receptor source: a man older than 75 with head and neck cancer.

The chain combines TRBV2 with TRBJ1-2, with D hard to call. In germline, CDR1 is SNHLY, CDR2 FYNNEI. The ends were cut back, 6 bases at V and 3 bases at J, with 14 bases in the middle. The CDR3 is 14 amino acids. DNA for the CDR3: TGTGCCAGCAGCCTTGGCTGGGCCGACTATGGCTACACCTTC. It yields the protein CASSLGWADYGYTF.

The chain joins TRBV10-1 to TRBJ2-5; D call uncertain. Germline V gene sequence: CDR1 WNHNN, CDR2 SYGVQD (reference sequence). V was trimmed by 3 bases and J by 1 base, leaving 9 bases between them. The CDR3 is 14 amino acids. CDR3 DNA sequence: TGCGCCAGCAGTGATAGGAACTCCCAAGAGACCCAGTACTTC. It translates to CASSDRNSQETQYF.

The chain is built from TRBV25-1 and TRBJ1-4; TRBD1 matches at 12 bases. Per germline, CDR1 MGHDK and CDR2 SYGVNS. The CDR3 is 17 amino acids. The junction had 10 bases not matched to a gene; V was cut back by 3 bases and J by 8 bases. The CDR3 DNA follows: TGTGCCAGCAGTGACCCCCGGGACAGGGGGCTCGGAGAAAAACTGTTTTTT. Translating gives CASSDPRDRGLGEKLFF.

The CDR3 sequence: CASSEVAAGAQYF. CDR3 in DNA: TGTGCCAGCAGTGAGGTGGCGGCGGGGGCCCAGTACTTC. The V and J genes are TRBV2 and TRBJ2-5; 7 bases map to TRBD2. The CDR3 extends over 13 amino acids. V dropped 3 bases and J dropped 9; count of bases not matched to a gene: 7. Germline V gene lookup returns CDR1 SNHLY and CDR2 FYNNEI. Together with reference TRBV2 and TRBJ2-5, the CDR3 gives the full variable domain: EPEVTQTPSHQVTQMGQEVILRCVPISNHLYFYWYRQILGQKVEFLVSFYNNEISEKSEIFDDQFSVERPDGSNFTLKIRSTKLEDSAMYFCASSEVAAGAQYFGPGTRLLVL.

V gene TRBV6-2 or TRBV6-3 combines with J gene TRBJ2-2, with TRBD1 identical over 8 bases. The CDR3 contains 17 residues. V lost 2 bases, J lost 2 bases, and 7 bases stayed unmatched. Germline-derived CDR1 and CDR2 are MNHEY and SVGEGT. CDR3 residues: CASSYPRRGRNTGELFF. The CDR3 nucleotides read TGTGCCAGCAGTTACCCCCGCAGGGGGCGAAACACCGGGGAGCTGTTTTTT.

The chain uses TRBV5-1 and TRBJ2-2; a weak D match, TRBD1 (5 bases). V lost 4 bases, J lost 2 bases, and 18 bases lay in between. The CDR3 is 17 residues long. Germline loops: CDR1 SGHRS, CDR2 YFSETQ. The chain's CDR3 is CASSVISPRGNTGELFF. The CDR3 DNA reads TGCGCCAGCAGCGTCATATCTCCAAGGGGCAACACCGGGGAGCTGTTTTTT. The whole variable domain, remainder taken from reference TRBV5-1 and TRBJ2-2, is KAGVTQTPRYLIKTRGQQVTLSCSPISGHRSVSWYQQTPGQGLQFLFEYFSETQRNKGNFPGRFSGRQFSNSRSEMNVSTLELGDSALYLCASSVISPRGNTGELFFGEGSRLTVL.

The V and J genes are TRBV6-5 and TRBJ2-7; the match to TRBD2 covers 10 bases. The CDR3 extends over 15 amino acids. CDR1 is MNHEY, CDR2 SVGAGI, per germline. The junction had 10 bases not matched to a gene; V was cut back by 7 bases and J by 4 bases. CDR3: CASTLSSGSRYEQYF. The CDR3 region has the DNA TGTGCCAGCACCCTTTCTAGCGGGAGTCGGTACGAGCAGTACTTC.

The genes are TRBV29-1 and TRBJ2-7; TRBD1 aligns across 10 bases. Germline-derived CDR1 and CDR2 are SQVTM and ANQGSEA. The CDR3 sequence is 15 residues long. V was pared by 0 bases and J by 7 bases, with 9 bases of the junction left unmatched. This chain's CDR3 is CSVEDRRQGAREQYF. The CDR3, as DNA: TGCAGCGTTGAAGACCGTAGACAGGGGGCTCGTGAGCAGTACTTC.

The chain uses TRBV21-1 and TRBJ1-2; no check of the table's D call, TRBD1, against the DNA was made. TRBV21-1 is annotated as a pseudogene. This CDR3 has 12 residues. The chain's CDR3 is CASTDRIDGYTF. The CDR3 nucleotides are TGTGCCAGCACCGACAGGATAGATGGCTACACCTTC.

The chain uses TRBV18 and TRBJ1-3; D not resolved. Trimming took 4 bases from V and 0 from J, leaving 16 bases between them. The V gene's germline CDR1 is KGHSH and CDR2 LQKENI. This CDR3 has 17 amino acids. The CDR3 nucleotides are TGTGCCAGCTCACGACAACCATTACTTCACTCTGGAAACACCATATATTTT. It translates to CASSRQPLLHSGNTIYF.

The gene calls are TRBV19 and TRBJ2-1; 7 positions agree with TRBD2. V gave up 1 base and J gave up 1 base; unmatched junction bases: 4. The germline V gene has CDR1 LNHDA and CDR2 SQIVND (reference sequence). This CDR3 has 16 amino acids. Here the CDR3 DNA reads TGTGCCAGTAGTATAGTGGAGGGAGGGTCCTACAATGAGCAGTTCTTC. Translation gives CASSIVEGGSYNEQFF.

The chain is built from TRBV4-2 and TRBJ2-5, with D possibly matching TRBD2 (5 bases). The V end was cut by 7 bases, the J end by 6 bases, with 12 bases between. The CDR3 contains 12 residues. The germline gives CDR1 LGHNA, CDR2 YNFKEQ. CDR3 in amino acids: CASIRERQTQYF. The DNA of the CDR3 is TGTGCCAGCATCCGTGAGCGGCAGACCCAGTACTTC.

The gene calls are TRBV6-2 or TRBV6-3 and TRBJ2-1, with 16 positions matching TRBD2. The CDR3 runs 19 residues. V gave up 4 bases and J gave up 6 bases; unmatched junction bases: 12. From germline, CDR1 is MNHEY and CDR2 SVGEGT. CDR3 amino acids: CASSSAPGTSGRGPNEQFF. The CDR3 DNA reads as TGTGCCAGCAGTTCCGCTCCCGGGACTAGCGGGAGGGGGCCCAATGAGCAGTTCTTC.

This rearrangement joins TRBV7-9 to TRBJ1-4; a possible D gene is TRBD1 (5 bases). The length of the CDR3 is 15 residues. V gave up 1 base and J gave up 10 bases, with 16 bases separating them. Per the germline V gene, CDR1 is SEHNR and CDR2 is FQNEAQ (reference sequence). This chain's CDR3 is CASSLEGRLGRKLFF. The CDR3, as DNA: TGTGCCAGCAGCTTAGAGGGACGTCTCGGGAGAAAACTGTTTTTT.